Each of the 9 T cell receptor beta chains below was sequenced from the same sample in a study of response to subunit inactivated influenza vaccine. One entry per CDR3 protein results from TCRdb running MiXCR on the RT-PCR reads. The sample yields approximately 570,000 distinct CDR3 sequences, 7.6% seen once. This specimen was PBMCs from blood, taken roughly 24 months after vaccination. Source of these receptors: a man between 50 and 69 years old who received an inactivated influenza vaccine.

Many counts were recorded for this clonotype. This chain connects TRBV7-9 to TRBJ2-7; tentative D call: TRBD1 (6 bases). Germline loops: CDR1 SEHNR, CDR2 FQNEAQ (reference sequence). Trimming left V 5 bases short and J 3 bases short, with 11 bases between. The CDR3 has 13 amino acids. The CDR3 nucleotides read TGTGCCAGCAGCCGGACAGAGAGCTACGAGCAGTACTTC. Its translation is CASSRTESYEQYF.

The chain joins TRBV10-3 to TRBJ1-2; weak D call: TRBD1 (5 bases). Trimming left V 4 bases short and J 7 bases short, with 7 bases between. Germline CDR1 is ENHRY and CDR2 is SYGVKD. This CDR3 region has 11 residues. CDR3 DNA sequence: TGTGCCATCAGTGTGGGGCCTGGCTACACCTTC. Translating it yields CAISVGPGYTF.

This clonotype was counted only a few times. This chain links TRBV12-3 or TRBV12-4 with TRBJ1-1; weak D call: TRBD1 (6 bases). The CDR3 is 14 amino acids. V lost 6 bases and J 1 base, leaving 12 bases between the germline ends. The CDR3 reads CASRLTGANTEAFF. DNA of the CDR3: TGTGCCAGCAGGCTAACGGGGGCGAACACTGAAGCTTTCTTT.

This clonotype showed up just a few times. The CDR3 DNA follows: TGTGCCAGCAGTCGCGGGGACCCGGCCGGGGAGCTGTTTTTT. Translating gives CASSRGDPAGELFF. The rearrangement uses TRBV11-2 and TRBJ2-2; D may be TRBD2 (6 bases). Deletions cut 6 bases from V and 6 bases from J, with 14 bases between. In germline, CDR1 is SGHAT, CDR2 FQNNGV. The CDR3 length is 14 residues.

This clonotype was seen a few times. This chain connects TRBV6-2 or TRBV6-3 to TRBJ2-1, with 9 bases that match TRBD2. CDR1 MNHEY and CDR2 SVGEGT come from the germline V gene. The trim removed 0 bases at V and 8 bases at J, leaving 5 bases unmatched. This CDR3 is built from 15 residues. The CDR3 DNA reads as TGTGCCAGCAGTTACTCGGGAAGCGGGAGGTATGAGCAGTTCTTC. Amino acids: CASSYSGSGRYEQFF.

This clonotype was seen a handful of times. V usage is TRBV12-3 or TRBV12-4 and J usage is TRBJ1-1, with D uncertain. Trimming took off 2 bases at V and 0 bases at J, with 13 bases between the two ends. CDR3 length equals 16 residues. The DNA of the CDR3 is TGTGCCAGCAGTTTATACCCGGGAGGTATGAACACTGAAGCTTTCTTT. Translated: CASSLYPGGMNTEAFF.

CDR3 amino acids: CASSPTDIYPYEQYF. For the CDR3, the DNA is TGTGCCAGCAGTCCAACTGACATATACCCCTACGAGCAGTACTTC. The chain uses TRBV6-1 and TRBJ2-7; D is undetermined. Germline V gene data show CDR1 as MNHNS and CDR2 as SASEGT. CDR3 length: 15 amino acids. V was shortened by 5 bases and J by 2 bases, with 16 bases between the two germline ends.

The chain employs TRBV3-1 and TRBJ1-4; D is perhaps TRBD1 (5 bases). Germline-derived CDR1 and CDR2 are LGHDT and YNNKEL (reference sequence). V lost 0 bases and J lost 2, with 13 bases in between. The CDR3 covers 17 residues. This chain's CDR3 is CASSQDWKGRTNEKLFF. The CDR3 DNA is TGTGCCAGCAGCCAAGATTGGAAGGGGAGGACTAATGAAAAACTGTTTTTT.

Only a few counts were recorded for this clonotype. V is TRBV27 and J is TRBJ2-5; 13 bases align to TRBD2. The germline gives CDR1 MNHEY, CDR2 SMNVEV (reference sequence). V shed 6 bases and J 5 bases; nucleotides not matched to a gene: 9. CDR3 size: 16 residues. This chain's CDR3 is CASSNGLAGARETQYF. The CDR3 DNA reads TGTGCCAGCAGCAATGGACTAGCGGGGGCAAGGGAGACCCAGTACTTC.